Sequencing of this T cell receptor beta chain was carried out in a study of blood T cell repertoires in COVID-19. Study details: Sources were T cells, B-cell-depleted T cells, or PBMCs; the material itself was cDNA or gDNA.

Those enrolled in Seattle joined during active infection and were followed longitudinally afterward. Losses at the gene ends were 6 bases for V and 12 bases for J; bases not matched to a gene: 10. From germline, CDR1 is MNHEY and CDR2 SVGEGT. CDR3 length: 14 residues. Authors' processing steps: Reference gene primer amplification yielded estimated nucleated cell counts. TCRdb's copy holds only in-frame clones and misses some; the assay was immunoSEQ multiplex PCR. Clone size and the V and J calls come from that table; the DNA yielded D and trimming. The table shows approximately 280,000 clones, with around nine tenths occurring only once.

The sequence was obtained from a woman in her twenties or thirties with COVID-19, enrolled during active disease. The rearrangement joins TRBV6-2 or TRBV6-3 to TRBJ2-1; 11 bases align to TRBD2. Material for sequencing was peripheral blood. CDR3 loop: CASSPLTSGRGQFF. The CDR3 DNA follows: TGTGCCAGCAGCCCTCTTACTAGCGGGAGAGGGCAGTTCTTC.